The 14 T cell receptor beta chains listed next were all sequenced from one sample in a study of blood T cell repertoires in COVID-19. Generated by immunoSEQ multiplex PCR, the TCRdb table keeps only in-frame clones and is missing some. The repertoire holds 110,000 or so clones, 85% seen once, with about 13% in the top ten. The sample consisted of peripheral blood. The source is a human donor in a cohort sampled during active COVID-19.

This clone was detected only a few times. The V and J genes are TRBV6-5 and TRBJ1-1; a weak D match, TRBD1 (5 bases). The V gene lost 4 bases and the J gene lost 6 bases, with 12 bases spanning the gap. The CDR3 is 13 amino acids. Germline V gene sequence: CDR1 MNHEY, CDR2 SVGAGI. The CDR3 DNA reads as TGTGCCAGCAGTTTTCAGGGTATCGCTGAAGCTTTCTTT. This sequence encodes CASSFQGIAEAFF.

This clone appeared many times. The chain employs TRBV19 and TRBJ1-4, with D possibly TRBD1 on 5 matching bases. Trimming shortened V by 5 bases and J by 1 base, and 14 bases separated the two germline ends. The CDR3 consists of 16 residues. Germline assignment: CDR1 LNHDA and CDR2 SQIVND (reference sequence). The chain's CDR3 is CASSSGQVGTNEKLFF. In DNA form, the CDR3 reads TGTGCCAGTAGTTCTGGACAAGTCGGAACTAATGAAAAACTGTTTTTT. The variable domain in full, completed from reference TRBV19 and TRBJ1-4, reads DGGITQSPKYLFRKEGQNVTLSCEQNLNHDAMYWYRQDPGQGLRLIYYSQIVNDFQKGDIAEGYSVSREKKESFPLTVTSAQKNPTAFYLCASSSGQVGTNEKLFFGSGTQLSVL.

V and J are TRBV6-2 or TRBV6-3 and TRBJ1-5, with D uncertain. V lost 2 bases, J lost 2 bases, and 19 bases lay in between. The CDR3 has 18 amino acids. The V gene's germline CDR1 is MNHEY and CDR2 SVGEGT. CDR3 in DNA: TGTGCCAGCAGTTACCGAGGGTGGAACCCGGATGGCAATCAGCCCCAGCATTTT. The encoded protein is CASSYRGWNPDGNQPQHF.

The V gene is TRBV9, the J gene TRBJ2-3, with D uncertain. The CDR3 is 13 amino acids. Trimming cost V 3 bases and J 0 bases, with 5 bases left between them. Germline V lookup: CDR1 SGDLS, CDR2 YYNGEE. Here the CDR3 reads CASSAASTDTQYF. In nucleotides, the CDR3 is TGTGCCAGCAGCGCAGCGAGCACAGATACGCAGTATTTT.

The chain combines TRBV6-5 with TRBJ2-4; TRBD2 matches at 11 bases. With 4 bases clipped from V and 9 bases from J, the junction kept 5 bases outside the gene matches. This CDR3 contains 14 residues. The germline V gene encodes CDR1 MNHEY and CDR2 SVGAGI. CDR3 DNA: TGTGCCAGCAGTTTCCTAGCGGGGGGAGGCATTCAGTACTTC. The encoded protein is CASSFLAGGGIQYF.

The rearrangement uses TRBV2 and TRBJ2-1, with TRBD2 matching 8 bases. Losses at the gene ends were 6 bases for V and 0 bases for J; bases not matched to a gene: 1. Germline V lookup: CDR1 SNHLY, CDR2 FYNNEI. The CDR3 runs to 14 residues. In DNA form, the CDR3 reads TGTGCCAGCAGCGGGGGGGGCTCCTACAATGAGCAGTTCTTC. Amino acid sequence: CASSGGGSYNEQFF.

The genes are TRBV19 and TRBJ2-1, with TRBD2 matching over 8 bases. The germline gives CDR1 LNHDA, CDR2 SQIVND (reference sequence). This CDR3 spans 16 amino acids. Trimming took 8 bases from V and 5 from J; bases not matched to a gene: 14. The CDR3 spells CASDLVAGGNHNEQFF. CDR3 DNA: TGTGCCAGTGACTTGGTGGCGGGGGGAAATCACAATGAGCAGTTCTTC.

Only a few counts were recorded for this clone. CDR3 sequence: CAWSPSGNEQYF. In DNA, the CDR3 is TGTGCCTGGAGCCCCTCAGGGAACGAGCAGTACTTC. The chain combines TRBV30 with TRBJ2-7, with D perhaps matching TRBD1 (5 bases). Germline CDR1 reads GTSNPN; CDR2 reads SVGIG (reference sequence). The CDR3 runs to 12 residues. V was trimmed by 3 bases and J by 5 bases, leaving 11 bases between them.

The count of this clone is one. V usage is TRBV9 and J usage is TRBJ2-1; D possibly corresponds to TRBD1 (6 bases). V was shortened by 0 bases and J by 2 bases, with 12 bases between the two germline ends. This CDR3 has 16 residues. Germline V gene lookup returns CDR1 SGDLS and CDR2 YYNGEE. The CDR3 coding sequence is TGTGCCAGCAGCGTAGCTACAGGGCTCACCTACAATGAGCAGTTCTTC. Amino acids: CASSVATGLTYNEQFF.

The chain links TRBV25-1 to TRBJ2-3; 10 bases align to TRBD2. Germline values: CDR1 MGHDK, CDR2 SYGVNS. The CDR3 is made up of 15 amino acids. V was pared by 8 bases and J by 2 bases, with 7 bases of the junction left unmatched. CDR3 bases: TGTGCCAGCGTACAAGCGGGGGGGGCCACAGATACGCAGTATTTT. Translation gives CASVQAGGATDTQYF.

This clone was seen only a few times. The chain carries TRBV23-1 and TRBJ2-7; 8 bases fit TRBD1. TRBV23-1 qualifies as an ORF whose function is uncertain. V dropped 6 bases and J dropped 2; count of bases not matched to a gene: 15. The CDR3 runs 17 residues. The CDR3 DNA reads TGCGCCAGCAGGCCCGACAGGGGAAAATTAAGCACCTACGAGCAGTACTTC. This sequence encodes CASRPDRGKLSTYEQYF.

This clone was seen a single time. The chain's CDR3 is CAWAWRVDEQFF. The CDR3 bases are TGTGCCTGGGCCTGGAGGGTCGATGAGCAGTTCTTC. The chain recombines TRBV30 with TRBJ2-1; D might be TRBD2 (6 bases). Trimming pared 5 bases from V and 8 bases from J, leaving 13 bases between. This CDR3 comprises 12 residues. Looked up from germline, CDR1 is GTSNPN and CDR2 is SVGIG (reference sequence). The entire variable domain, with the rest obtained from reference TRBV30 and TRBJ2-1, is as follows: SQTIHQWPATLVQPVGSPLSLECTVEGTSNPNLYWYRQAAGRGLQLLFYSVGIGQISSEVPQNLSASRPQDRQFILSSKKLLLSDSGFYLCAWAWRVDEQFFGPGTRLTVL.

As for this clone: One end of the junction varies from germline; a read error may be responsible. This chain's CDR3 is CASSSNNEQFF. In DNA form, the CDR3 reads TGTGCCAGCAGCTCCAACAATGAGCAGTTCTTC. The chain is built from TRBV11-3 and TRBJ2-1; D call uncertain. The CDR3 runs to 11 residues. CDR1 SGHNT and CDR2 YENEEA come from the germline V gene.

J is TRBJ2-1 and V is TRBV18; possibly TRBD1 for D (6 bases). Trimming stripped 6 bases from V and 9 bases from J, with 18 bases between. Looked up from germline, CDR1 is KGHSH and CDR2 is LQKENI. The CDR3 extends over 14 amino acids. The DNA of the CDR3 is TGTGCCAGCTCTTCGTTCGCAGGGGAAGGTGAGCAGTTCTTC. Translation: CASSSFAGEGEQFF.